Following are 16 T cell receptor beta chains from one sample sequenced in a study of blood T cell repertoires in COVID-19. The assay was immunoSEQ multiplex PCR, and TCRdb's table has in-frame clones only and misses some. The sample holds more than 300,000 clones, approximately 89% seen once. Material: PBMCs or T cells enriched from blood (not recorded which). The receptor source for this set is a woman under 40 who had recovered from COVID-19.

The CDR3 reads CASSPLDINYGYTF. CDR3 coding DNA: TGTGCCAGCTCACCGCTAGATATTAACTATGGCTACACCTTC. V gene TRBV18 combines with J gene TRBJ1-2, with D unresolved. Germline CDR1 and CDR2: KGHSH and LQKENI. This CDR3 spans 14 amino acids. Trimming stripped 3 bases from V and 1 base from J, with 9 bases between.

This clone was counted a single time. The V gene is TRBV3-1 (or the pseudogene TRBV3-2), the J gene TRBJ2-4, with D tentatively TRBD2 (5 bases). The CDR3 has 20 residues. Germline V lookup: CDR1 LGHDT, CDR2 YNNKEL (reference sequence). Between the trimmed V and J ends, which lost 0 bases and 0 bases, there was a span of 21 bases. CDR3 in amino acids: CASSQEFLAQAKVAKNIQYF. CDR3 coding DNA: TGTGCCAGCAGCCAAGAATTCCTAGCTCAGGCTAAGGTAGCCAAAAACATTCAGTACTTC.

A note on this clone: Other DNA sequences in this specimen translate into the identical CDR3. CDR3 in amino acids: CASSLLAGNTGELFF. The DNA of the CDR3 is TGCGCCAGCAGCTTGTTGGCAGGCAACACCGGGGAGCTGTTTTTT. The chain uses TRBV5-1 and TRBJ2-2; no clear D. The CDR3 extends over 15 amino acids. The V and J ends lost 1 base and 2 bases respectively, with 9 bases between them. The germline CDR1 and CDR2 sequences are SGHRS and YFSETQ. The complete variable domain, with remaining parts taken from reference TRBV5-1 and TRBJ2-2, reads KAGVTQTPRYLIKTRGQQVTLSCSPISGHRSVSWYQQTPGQGLQFLFEYFSETQRNKGNFPGRFSGRQFSNSRSEMNVSTLELGDSALYLCASSLLAGNTGELFFGEGSRLTVL.

The rearrangement uses TRBV5-1 and TRBJ2-5; TRBD1 agrees at 10 bases. The germline V gene encodes CDR1 SGHRS and CDR2 YFSETQ. The CDR3 runs to 15 residues. Trimming removed 4 bases from V and 7 bases from J; junction bases left unmatched: 10. This chain's CDR3 is CASSVETGGAGTQYF. DNA for the CDR3: TGCGCCAGCAGCGTTGAGACAGGGGGCGCAGGGACCCAGTACTTC.

The chain employs TRBV5-1 and TRBJ1-5; 9 bases match TRBD1. J was trimmed by 5 bases and V by 4 bases; bases with no gene match: 4. CDR3 length: 14 amino acids. Germline V lookup: CDR1 SGHRS, CDR2 YFSETQ. The CDR3 reads CASSIRQGDQPQHF. CDR3 in DNA: TGCGCCAGCAGCATAAGACAGGGGGATCAGCCCCAGCATTTT.

The chain couples TRBV19 to TRBJ1-2; 7 bases align to TRBD1. This CDR3 region has 15 residues. Germline-derived CDR1 and CDR2 are LNHDA and SQIVND (reference sequence). The J segment lost 0 bases and the V segment lost 6 bases, leaving 7 bases of the junction unmatched. This CDR3 reads CASSPGGLSNYGYTF. CDR3 nucleotide sequence: TGTGCCAGTAGCCCAGGGGGACTCTCTAACTATGGCTACACCTTC. Looking up the rest from reference TRBV19 and TRBJ1-2 gives the full variable domain: DGGITQSPKYLFRKEGQNVTLSCEQNLNHDAMYWYRQDPGQGLRLIYYSQIVNDFQKGDIAEGYSVSREKKESFPLTVTSAQKNPTAFYLCASSPGGLSNYGYTFGSGTRLTVV.

This chain uses TRBV6-2 or TRBV6-3 with TRBJ2-7; 9 bases map to TRBD2. Germline V gives CDR1 MNHEY, CDR2 SVGEGT. The CDR3 contains 16 residues. The junction had 8 bases not matched to a gene; V was cut back by 0 bases and J by 5 bases. The CDR3 spells CASSYSTISGRHEQYF. The CDR3 bases are TGTGCCAGCAGTTACTCGACGATTAGCGGGAGACACGAGCAGTACTTC.

The rearrangement links TRBV27 to TRBJ2-5, with a weak D call TRBD2 (6 bases). CDR1 MNHEY and CDR2 SMNVEV come from the germline V gene (reference sequence). This CDR3 has 16 amino acids. V shed 1 base and J shed 6 bases, with 18 bases lying between them. CDR3 DNA sequence: TGTGCCAGCAGTTTATTCGACCCGCTGGGCGGGAAGACCCAGTACTTC. Its translation: CASSLFDPLGGKTQYF.

J is TRBJ2-1 and V is TRBV5-1, with D tentatively TRBD2 (6 bases). V lost 4 bases to trimming and J lost 3 bases, with 14 bases between them. The CDR3 is 15 residues long. Germline CDR1 SGHRS, CDR2 YFSETQ. The CDR3 DNA follows: TGCGCCAGCAGCGCGGGGCTAGCGAGCTACAATGAGCAGTTCTTC. Its protein product is CASSAGLASYNEQFF.

The genes are TRBV7-6 and TRBJ1-2, with TRBD1 identical over 9 bases. J lost 6 bases, V lost 1 base, and 12 bases had no gene match. The CDR3 runs 17 residues. Looked up from germline, CDR1 is SGHVS and CDR2 is FNYEAQ. CDR3 protein: CASSLDQPGTGRNGYTF. CDR3 coding DNA: TGTGCCAGCAGCTTAGACCAACCCGGGACAGGGAGAAATGGCTACACCTTC.

The genes are TRBV10-3 and TRBJ2-7, with 7 bases matching TRBD1. CDR3 length equals 16 residues. V was pared by 0 bases and J by 3 bases, with 8 bases of the junction left unmatched. Looked up from germline, CDR1 is ENHRY and CDR2 is SYGVKD. The CDR3 DNA is TGTGCCATCAGTGAGTCCTCGGGACAGCCGCTCTACGAGCAGTACTTC. It specifies CAISESSGQPLYEQYF.

The chain employs TRBV2 and TRBJ1-1; TRBD1 aligns across 8 bases. Germline CDR1 reads SNHLY; CDR2 reads FYNNEI. The CDR3 extends over 12 amino acids. With V trimmed by 7 bases and J by 4 bases, 2 bases remained unmatched. CDR3 in DNA: TGTGCCAGCACCACAGGGGGCACTGAAGCTTTCTTT. Protein: CASTTGGTEAFF. The full variable domain, with the rest looked up from reference TRBV2 and TRBJ1-1, is EPEVTQTPSHQVTQMGQEVILRCVPISNHLYFYWYRQILGQKVEFLVSFYNNEISEKSEIFDDQFSVERPDGSNFTLKIRSTKLEDSAMYFCASTTGGTEAFFGQGTRLTVV.

The chain links TRBV11-2 to TRBJ1-4; D is ambiguous. Germline CDR1 is SGHAT and CDR2 is FQNNGV. Trimming took off 2 bases at V and 8 bases at J, with 9 bases between the two ends. The CDR3 sequence is 13 residues long. In DNA, the CDR3 is TGTGCCAGCAGCTTAACTGAGAGGGAAAAACTGTTTTTT. This gives the protein CASSLTEREKLFF.

The rearrangement joins TRBV21-1 to TRBJ2-7; TRBD2, as called in the table, went unchecked against the DNA. TRBV21-1 constitutes a pseudogene. The CDR3 runs to 15 residues. CDR3 coding DNA: TGTGCCAGCAGCCTTAGAGGGCGAACTAGCTACGAGCAGTACTTC. Translating it yields CASSLRGRTSYEQYF.

J is TRBJ2-2 and V is TRBV27; D might be TRBD1 (5 bases). Germline assignment: CDR1 MNHEY and CDR2 SMNVEV (reference sequence). The CDR3 is 17 amino acids. Trimming removed 2 bases from V and 1 base from J, with 14 bases in between. CDR3 residues: CASSLGVGPENTGELFF. CDR3 coding DNA: TGTGCCAGCAGTTTAGGGGTGGGGCCCGAGAACACCGGGGAGCTGTTTTTT.

This chain joins TRBV19 and TRBJ1-5; D is ambiguous. This CDR3 has 15 amino acids. Looked up from germline, CDR1 is LNHDA and CDR2 is SQIVND (reference sequence). Between the trimmed V and J ends, which lost 5 bases and 3 bases, there was a span of 14 bases. The CDR3 protein is CASSPISTYNQPQHF. The CDR3 DNA sequence: TGTGCCAGTAGTCCCATTTCCACATACAATCAGCCCCAGCATTTT. The variable domain in full, completed from reference TRBV19 and TRBJ1-5, reads DGGITQSPKYLFRKEGQNVTLSCEQNLNHDAMYWYRQDPGQGLRLIYYSQIVNDFQKGDIAEGYSVSREKKESFPLTVTSAQKNPTAFYLCASSPISTYNQPQHFGDGTRLSIL.